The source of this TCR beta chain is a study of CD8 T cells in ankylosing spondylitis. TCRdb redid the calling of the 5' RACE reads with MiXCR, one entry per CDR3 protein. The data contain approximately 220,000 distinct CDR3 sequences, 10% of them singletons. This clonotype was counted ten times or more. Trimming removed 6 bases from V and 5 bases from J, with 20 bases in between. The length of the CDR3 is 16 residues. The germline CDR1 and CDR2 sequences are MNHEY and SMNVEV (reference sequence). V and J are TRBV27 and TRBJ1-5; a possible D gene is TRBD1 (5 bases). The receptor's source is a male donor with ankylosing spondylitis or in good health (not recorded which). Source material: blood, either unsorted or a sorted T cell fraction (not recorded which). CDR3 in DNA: TGTGCCAGCAGCCACCGGGACCTACTAGGCGATCAGCCCCAGCATTTT. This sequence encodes CASSHRDLLGDQPQHF.